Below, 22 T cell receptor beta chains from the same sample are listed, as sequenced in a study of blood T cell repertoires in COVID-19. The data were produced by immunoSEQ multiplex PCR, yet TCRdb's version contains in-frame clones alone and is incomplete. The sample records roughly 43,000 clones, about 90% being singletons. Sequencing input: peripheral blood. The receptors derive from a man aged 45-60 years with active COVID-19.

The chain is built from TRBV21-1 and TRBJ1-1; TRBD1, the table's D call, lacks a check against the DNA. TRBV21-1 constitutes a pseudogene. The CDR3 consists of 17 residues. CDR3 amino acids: CASSPQNPDRGVAEAFF. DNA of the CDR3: TGTGCCAGCAGCCCCCAGAATCCGGACAGGGGAGTCGCTGAAGCTTTCTTT.

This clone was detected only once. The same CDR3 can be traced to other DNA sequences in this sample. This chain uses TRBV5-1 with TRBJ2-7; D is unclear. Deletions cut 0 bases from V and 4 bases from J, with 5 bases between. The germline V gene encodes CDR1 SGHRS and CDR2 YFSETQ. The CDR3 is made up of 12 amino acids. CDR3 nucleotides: TGCGCCAGCAGCTTGGGCGGTTACGAGCAGTACTTC. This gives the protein CASSLGGYEQYF.

The CDR3 is CASSLRQGDFDEQFF. For the CDR3, the DNA is TGTGCCAGCAGCTTACGACAGGGAGATTTCGATGAGCAGTTCTTC. V usage is TRBV13 and J usage is TRBJ2-1; 7 nucleotides align to TRBD1. Trimming at V came to 2 bases and at J to 8 bases, leaving 9 bases not matched to a gene. Germline CDR1 is PRHDT and CDR2 is FYEKMQ (reference sequence). The CDR3 is 15 residues long. The whole variable domain, filled in from reference TRBV13 and TRBJ2-1, reads AAGVIQSPRHLIKEKRETATLKCYPIPRHDTVYWYQQGPGQDPQFLISFYEKMQSDKGSIPDRFSAQQFSDYHSELNMSSLELGDSALYFCASSLRQGDFDEQFFGPGTRLTVL.

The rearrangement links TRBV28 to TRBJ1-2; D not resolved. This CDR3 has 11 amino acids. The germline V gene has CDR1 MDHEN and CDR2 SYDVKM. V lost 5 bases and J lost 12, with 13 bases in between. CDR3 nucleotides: TGTGCCAGCAGTGTCGGCCGACTCCACACCTTC. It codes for CASSVGRLHTF.

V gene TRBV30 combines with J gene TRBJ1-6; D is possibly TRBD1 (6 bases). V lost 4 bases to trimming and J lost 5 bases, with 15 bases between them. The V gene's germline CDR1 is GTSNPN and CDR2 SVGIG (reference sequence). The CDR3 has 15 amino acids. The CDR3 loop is CAWKPRQVDNSPLHF. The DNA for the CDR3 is TGTGCCTGGAAGCCCCGACAGGTTGATAATTCACCCCTCCACTTT.

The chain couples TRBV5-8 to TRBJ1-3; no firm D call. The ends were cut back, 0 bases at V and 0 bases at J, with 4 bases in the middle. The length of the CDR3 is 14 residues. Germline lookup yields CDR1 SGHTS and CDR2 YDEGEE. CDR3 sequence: CASSLAHSGNTIYF. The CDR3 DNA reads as TGTGCCAGCAGCTTGGCACACTCTGGAAACACCATATATTTT.

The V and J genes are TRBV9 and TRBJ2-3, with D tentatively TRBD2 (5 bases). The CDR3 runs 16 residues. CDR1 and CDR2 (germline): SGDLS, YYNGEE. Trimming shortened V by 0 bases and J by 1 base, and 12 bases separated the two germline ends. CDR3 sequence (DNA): TGTGCCAGCAGCGTAGCTGAGGGTGAGGGCACAGATACGCAGTATTTT. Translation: CASSVAEGEGTDTQYF.

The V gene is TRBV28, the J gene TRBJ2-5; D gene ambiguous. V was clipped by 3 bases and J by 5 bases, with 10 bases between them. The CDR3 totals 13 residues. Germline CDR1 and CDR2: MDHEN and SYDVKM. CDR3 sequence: CASSFANAETQYF. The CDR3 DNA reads TGTGCCAGCAGTTTTGCAAACGCGGAGACCCAGTACTTC.

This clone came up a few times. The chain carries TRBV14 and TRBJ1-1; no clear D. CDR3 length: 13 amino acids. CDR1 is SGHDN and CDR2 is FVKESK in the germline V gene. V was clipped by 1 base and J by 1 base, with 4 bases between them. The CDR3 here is CASSQAGNTEAFF. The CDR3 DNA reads TGTGCCAGCAGCCAAGCAGGGAACACTGAAGCTTTCTTT. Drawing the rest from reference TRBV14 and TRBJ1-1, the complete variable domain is EAGVTQFPSHSVIEKGQTVTLRCDPISGHDNLYWYRRVMGKEIKFLLHFVKESKQDESGMPNNRFLAERTGGTYSTLKVQPAELEDSGVYFCASSQAGNTEAFFGQGTRLTVV.

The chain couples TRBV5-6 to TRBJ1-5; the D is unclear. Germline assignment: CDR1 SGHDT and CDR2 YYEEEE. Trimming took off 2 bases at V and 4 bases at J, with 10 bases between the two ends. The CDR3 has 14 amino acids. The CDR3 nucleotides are TGTGCCAGCAGCTTTTTCCAGGCGAATCAGCCCCAGCATTTT. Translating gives CASSFFQANQPQHF.

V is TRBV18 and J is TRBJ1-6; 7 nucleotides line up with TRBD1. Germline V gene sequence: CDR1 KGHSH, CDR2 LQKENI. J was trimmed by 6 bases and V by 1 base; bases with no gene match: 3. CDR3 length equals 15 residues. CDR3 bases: TGTGCCAGCTCACCACAGGGGGCAGGTAATTCACCCCTCCACTTT. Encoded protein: CASSPQGAGNSPLHF. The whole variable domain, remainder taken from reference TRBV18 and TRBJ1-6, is NAGVMQNPRHLVRRRGQEARLRCSPMKGHSHVYWYRQLPEEGLKFMVYLQKENIIDESGMPKERFSAEFPKEGPSILRIQQVVRGDSAAYFCASSPQGAGNSPLHFGNGTRLTVT.

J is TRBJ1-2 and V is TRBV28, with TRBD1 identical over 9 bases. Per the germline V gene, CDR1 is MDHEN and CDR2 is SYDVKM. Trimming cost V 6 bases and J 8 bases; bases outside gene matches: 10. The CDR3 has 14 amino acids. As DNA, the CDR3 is TGTGCCAGCAGGCCAACAGGGGGCGCGGGAGGCTACACCTTC. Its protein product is CASRPTGGAGGYTF.

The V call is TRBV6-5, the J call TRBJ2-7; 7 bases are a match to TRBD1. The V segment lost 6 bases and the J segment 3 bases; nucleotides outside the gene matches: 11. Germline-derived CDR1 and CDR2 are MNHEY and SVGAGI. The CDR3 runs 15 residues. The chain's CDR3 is CASRLEPGQHYEQYF. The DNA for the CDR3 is TGTGCCAGCAGACTTGAACCGGGACAGCACTACGAGCAGTACTTC.

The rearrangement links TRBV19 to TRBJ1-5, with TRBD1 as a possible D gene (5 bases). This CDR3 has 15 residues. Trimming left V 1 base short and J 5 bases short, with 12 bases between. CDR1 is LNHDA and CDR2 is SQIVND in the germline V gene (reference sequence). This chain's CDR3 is CASSIGRGGDQPQHF. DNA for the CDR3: TGTGCCAGTAGTATAGGGCGGGGCGGCGATCAGCCCCAGCATTTT.

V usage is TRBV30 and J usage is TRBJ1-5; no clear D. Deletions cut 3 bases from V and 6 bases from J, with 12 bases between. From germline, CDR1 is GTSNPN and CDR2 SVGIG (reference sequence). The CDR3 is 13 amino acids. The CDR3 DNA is TGTGCCTGGAGCTCGGATGGGCGTCAGCCCCAGCATTTT. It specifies CAWSSDGRQPQHF.

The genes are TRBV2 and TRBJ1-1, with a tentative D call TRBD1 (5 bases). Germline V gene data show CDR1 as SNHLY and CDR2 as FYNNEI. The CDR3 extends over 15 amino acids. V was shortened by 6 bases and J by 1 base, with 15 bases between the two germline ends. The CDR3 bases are TGTGCCAGCAGGGGAGGCGACAGAAAGAACACTGAAGCTTTCTTT. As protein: CASRGGDRKNTEAFF.

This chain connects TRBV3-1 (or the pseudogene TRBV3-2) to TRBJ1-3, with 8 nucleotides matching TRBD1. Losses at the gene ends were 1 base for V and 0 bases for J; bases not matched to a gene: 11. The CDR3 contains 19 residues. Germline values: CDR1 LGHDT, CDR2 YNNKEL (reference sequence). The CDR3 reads CASSQARGRTISSGNTIYF. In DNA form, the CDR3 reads TGTGCCAGCAGCCAAGCCAGGGGGCGTACGATAAGCTCTGGAAACACCATATATTTT.

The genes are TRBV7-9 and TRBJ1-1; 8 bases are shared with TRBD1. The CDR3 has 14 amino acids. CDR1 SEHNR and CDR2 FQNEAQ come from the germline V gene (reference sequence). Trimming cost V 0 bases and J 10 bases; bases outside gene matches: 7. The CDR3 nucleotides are TGTGCCAGCAGCTTAGCTCAGACAGGGGTCGTAGCTTTCTTT. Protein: CASSLAQTGVVAFF.

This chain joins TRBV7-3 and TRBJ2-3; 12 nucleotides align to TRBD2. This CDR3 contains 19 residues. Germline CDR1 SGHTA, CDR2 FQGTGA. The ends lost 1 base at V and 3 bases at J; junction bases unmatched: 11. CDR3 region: CASSLRFLAGGPLTDTQYF. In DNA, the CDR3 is TGTGCCAGCAGCTTAAGGTTCCTAGCGGGGGGGCCTCTAACAGATACGCAGTATTTT.

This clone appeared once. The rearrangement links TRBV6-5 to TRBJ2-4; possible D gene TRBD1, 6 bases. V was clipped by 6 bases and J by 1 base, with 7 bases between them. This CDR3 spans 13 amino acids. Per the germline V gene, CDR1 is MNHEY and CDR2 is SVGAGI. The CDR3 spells CASRGQAKNIQYF. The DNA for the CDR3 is TGTGCCAGCAGAGGACAGGCCAAAAACATTCAGTACTTC.

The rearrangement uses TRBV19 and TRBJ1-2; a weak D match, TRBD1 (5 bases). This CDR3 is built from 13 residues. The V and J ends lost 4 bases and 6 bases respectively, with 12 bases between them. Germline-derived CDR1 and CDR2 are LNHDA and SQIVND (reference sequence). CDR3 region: CASSSQRQHGYTF. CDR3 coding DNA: TGTGCCAGTAGTAGTCAGAGACAGCATGGCTACACCTTC.

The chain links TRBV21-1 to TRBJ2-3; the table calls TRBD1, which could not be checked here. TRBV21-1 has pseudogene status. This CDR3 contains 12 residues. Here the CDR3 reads CASSKARATQYF. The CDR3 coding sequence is TGTGCCAGCAGCAAGGCCAGGGCGACGCAGTATTTT.